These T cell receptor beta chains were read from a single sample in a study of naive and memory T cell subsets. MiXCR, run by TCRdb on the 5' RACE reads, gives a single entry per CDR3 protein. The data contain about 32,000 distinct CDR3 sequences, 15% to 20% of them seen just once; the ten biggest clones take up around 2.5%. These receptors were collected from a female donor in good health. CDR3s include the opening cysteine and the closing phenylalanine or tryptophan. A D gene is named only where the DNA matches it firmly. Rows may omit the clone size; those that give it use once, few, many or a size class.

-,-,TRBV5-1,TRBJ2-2,TGCGCCAGCAGCTTGGCTTCGGCGGGGGCGGTCGGGGAGCTGTTTTTT,CASSLASAGAVGELFF
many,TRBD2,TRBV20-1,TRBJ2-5,TGCAGTGCTCCGGTAGCGGGGTACCAAGAGACCCAGTACTTC,CSAPVAGYQETQYF
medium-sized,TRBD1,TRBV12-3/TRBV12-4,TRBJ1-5,TGTGCCAGCAGACGGACAGGGGGATCGACGATAAGCAATCAGCCCCAGCATTTT,CASRRTGGSTISNQPQHF
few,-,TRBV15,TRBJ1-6,TGTGCCACCAGCAGAGATGAGGCGAAGGATTCACCCCTCCACTTT,CATSRDEAKDSPLHF
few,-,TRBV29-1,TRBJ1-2,TGCAGCGTTGTGCGGGACTATGGCTACACCTTC,CSVVRDYGYTF
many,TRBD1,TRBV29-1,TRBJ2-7,TGCAGCGTTCACGGACAGGGTAGCTCCTACGAGCAGTACTTC,CSVHGQGSSYEQYF
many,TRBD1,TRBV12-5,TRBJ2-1,TGTGCTAGTGGCTACGGGACAGGCCCTTACAATGAGCAGTTCTTC,CASGYGTGPYNEQFF
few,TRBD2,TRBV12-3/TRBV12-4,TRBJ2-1,TGTGCCAGCACCGCTGGGAGGGGAGGCTACAATGAGCAGTTCTTC,CASTAGRGGYNEQFF
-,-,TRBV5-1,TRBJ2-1,TGCGCCAGCAGCTTGGGGTGGGAGGCGCACAATGAGCAGTTCTTC,CASSLGWEAHNEQFF
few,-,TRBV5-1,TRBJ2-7,TGCGCCAGCAGCTTGCGGACCTCCTACGAGCAGTACTTC,CASSLRTSYEQYF
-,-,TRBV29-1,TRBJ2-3,TGCAGCGGCCTTCGCGGGGGCACAGATACGCAGTATTTT,CSGLRGGTDTQYF
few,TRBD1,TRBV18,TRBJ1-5,TGTGCCAGCTCACCAAAGGGGGCTGGGAGCAATCAGCCCCAGCATTTT,CASSPKGAGSNQPQHF
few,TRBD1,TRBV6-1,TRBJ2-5,TGTGCCAGCAGTGTCATAGGGCAGGGGGCAGAGACCCAGTACTTC,CASSVIGQGAETQYF
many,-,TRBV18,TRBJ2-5,TGTGCCAGCTCACCCGTGCGGGCGAACCAAGAGACCCAGTACTTC,CASSPVRANQETQYF
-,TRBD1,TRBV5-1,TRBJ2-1,TGCGCCAGCAGCCTATTAGACAGGGATGTCAATGAGCAGTTCTTC,CASSLLDRDVNEQFF
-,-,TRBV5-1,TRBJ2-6,TGCGCCAGCAGCATCGAAAACTGGAGCTCTGGGGCCAACGTCCTGACTTTC,CASSIENWSSGANVLTF
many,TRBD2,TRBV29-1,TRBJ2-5,TGCAGCACAACAGAGCGGGGGGGAGAGACCCAGTACTTC,CSTTERGGETQYF
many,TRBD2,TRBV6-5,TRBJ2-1,TGTGCCAGCAGGGACAGCGGGGGCAGTCTGGATGAGCAGTTCTTC,CASRDSGGSLDEQFF
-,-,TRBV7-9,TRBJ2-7,TGTGCCAGCAGCTTGGCTCCGGGAGCGGCAGCTTACTACGAGCAGTACTTC,CASSLAPGAAAYYEQYF
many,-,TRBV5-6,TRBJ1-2,TGTGCCAGCAGCTTGGAGGGAGTAAACTATGGCTACACCTTC,CASSLEGVNYGYTF
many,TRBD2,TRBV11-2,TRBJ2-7,TGTGCCAGCAGCTCAGAACCGGCGGGGGGCCTTTACGAGCAGTACTTC,CASSSEPAGGLYEQYF
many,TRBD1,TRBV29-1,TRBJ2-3,TGCAGCGTCCCCTTCGGGGGACAGGGCGTCTATTTT,CSVPFGGQGVYF
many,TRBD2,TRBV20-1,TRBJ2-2,TGCAGTGCTAGATCGGTGACTAGCGGGCACACCGGGGAGCTGTTTTTT,CSARSVTSGHTGELFF
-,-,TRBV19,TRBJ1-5,TGTGCCACCGGGGAGTTAAGATCCCCACTACAGCATTTT,CATGELRSPLQHF
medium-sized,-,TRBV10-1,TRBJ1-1,TGCGCCAGAAGAGCTACTGAAGCTTTCTTT,CARRATEAFF
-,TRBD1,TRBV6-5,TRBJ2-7,TGTGCCAGCAGTTACTTCTCCGGGACAGGCTACGAGCAGTACTTC,CASSYFSGTGYEQYF